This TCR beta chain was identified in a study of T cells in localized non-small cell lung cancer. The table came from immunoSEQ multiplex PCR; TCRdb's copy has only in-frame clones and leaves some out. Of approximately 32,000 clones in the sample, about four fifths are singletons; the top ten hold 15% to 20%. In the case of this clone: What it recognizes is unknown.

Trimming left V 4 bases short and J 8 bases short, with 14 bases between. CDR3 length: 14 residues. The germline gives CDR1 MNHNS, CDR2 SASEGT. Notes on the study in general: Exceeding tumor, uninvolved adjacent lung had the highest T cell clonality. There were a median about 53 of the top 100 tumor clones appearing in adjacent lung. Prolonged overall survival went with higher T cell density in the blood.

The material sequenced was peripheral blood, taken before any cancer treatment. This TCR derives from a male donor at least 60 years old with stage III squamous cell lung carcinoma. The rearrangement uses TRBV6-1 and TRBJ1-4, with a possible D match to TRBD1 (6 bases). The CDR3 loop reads CASSGAGGVEKLFF. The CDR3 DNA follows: TGTGCCAGCAGTGGGGCGGGGGGCGTAGAAAAACTGTTTTTT.